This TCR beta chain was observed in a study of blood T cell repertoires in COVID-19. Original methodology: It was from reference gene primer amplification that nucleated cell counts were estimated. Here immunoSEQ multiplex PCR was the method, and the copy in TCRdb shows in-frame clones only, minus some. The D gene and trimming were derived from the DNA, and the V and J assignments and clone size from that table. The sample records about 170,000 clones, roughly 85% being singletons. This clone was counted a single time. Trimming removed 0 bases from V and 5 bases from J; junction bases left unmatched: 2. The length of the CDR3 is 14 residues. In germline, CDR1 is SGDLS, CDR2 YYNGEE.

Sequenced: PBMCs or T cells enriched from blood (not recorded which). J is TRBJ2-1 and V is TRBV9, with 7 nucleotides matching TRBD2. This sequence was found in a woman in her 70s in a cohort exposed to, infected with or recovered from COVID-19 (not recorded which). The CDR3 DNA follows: TGTGCCAGCAGCGTAGGCGGGACTAACAATGAGCAGTTCTTC. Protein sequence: CASSVGGTNNEQFF.